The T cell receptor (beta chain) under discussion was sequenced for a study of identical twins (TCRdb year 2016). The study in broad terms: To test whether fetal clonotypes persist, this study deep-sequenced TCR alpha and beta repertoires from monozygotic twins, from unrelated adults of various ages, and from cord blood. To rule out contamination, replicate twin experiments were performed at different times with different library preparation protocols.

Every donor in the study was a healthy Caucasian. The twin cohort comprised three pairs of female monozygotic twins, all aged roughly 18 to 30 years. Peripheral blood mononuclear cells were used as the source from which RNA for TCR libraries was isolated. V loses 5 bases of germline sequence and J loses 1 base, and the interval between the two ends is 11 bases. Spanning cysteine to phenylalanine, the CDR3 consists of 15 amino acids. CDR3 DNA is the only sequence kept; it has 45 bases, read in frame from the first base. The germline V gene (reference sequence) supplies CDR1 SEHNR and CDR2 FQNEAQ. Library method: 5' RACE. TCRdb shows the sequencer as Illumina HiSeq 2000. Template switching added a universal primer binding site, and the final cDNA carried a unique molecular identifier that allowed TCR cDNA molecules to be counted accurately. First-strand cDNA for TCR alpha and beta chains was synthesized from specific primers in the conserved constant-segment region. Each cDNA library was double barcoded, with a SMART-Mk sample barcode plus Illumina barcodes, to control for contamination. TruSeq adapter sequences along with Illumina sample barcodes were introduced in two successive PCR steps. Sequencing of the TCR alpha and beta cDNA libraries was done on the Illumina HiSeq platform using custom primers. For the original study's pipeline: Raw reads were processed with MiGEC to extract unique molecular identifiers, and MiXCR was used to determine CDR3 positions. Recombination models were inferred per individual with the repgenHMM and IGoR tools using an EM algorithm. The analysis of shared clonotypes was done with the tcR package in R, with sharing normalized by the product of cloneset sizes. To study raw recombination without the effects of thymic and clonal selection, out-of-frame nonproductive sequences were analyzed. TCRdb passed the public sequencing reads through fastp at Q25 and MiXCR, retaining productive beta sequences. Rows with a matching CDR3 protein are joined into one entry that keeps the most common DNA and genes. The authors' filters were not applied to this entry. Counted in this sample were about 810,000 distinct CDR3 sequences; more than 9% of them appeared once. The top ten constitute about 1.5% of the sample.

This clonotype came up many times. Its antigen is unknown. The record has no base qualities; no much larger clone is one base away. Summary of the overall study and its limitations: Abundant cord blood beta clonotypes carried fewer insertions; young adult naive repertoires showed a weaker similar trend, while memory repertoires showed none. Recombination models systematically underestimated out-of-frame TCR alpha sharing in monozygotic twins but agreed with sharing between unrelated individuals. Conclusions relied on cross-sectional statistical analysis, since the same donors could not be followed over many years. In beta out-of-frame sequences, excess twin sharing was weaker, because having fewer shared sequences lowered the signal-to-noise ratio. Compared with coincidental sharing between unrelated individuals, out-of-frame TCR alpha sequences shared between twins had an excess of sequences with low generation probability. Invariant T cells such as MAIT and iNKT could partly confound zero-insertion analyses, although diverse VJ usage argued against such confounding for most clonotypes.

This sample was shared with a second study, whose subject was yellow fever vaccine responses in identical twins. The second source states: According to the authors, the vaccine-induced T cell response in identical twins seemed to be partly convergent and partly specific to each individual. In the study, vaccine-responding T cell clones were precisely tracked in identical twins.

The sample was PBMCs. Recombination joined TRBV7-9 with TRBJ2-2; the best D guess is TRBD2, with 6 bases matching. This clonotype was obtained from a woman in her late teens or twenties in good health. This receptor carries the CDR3 CASSPTSRNTGELFF. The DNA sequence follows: TGTGCCAGCAGCCCCACTAGCAGGAACACCGGGGAGCTGTTTTTT.